The following is a T cell receptor beta chain sequence with its context. Per the germline V gene, CDR1 is SGHNT and CDR2 is YYREEE (reference sequence). V dropped 4 bases and J dropped 0 bases, with 14 bases sitting between them. The CDR3 has 16 amino acids. Clones were sequenced by immunoSEQ multiplex PCR, and TCRdb holds only the in-frame ones, with some missing. The table includes fewer than 90,000 clones, over 70% detected once. This sample was included in a study of control samples from healthy donors and cancer patients. The V gene is TRBV5-4, the J gene TRBJ2-4; D gene uncertain. Sample: blood. The sequence derives from a man in his forties or fifties in good health. The CDR3 loop reads CASSNIRTQAKNIQYF. CDR3 DNA: TGTGCCAGCAGCAACATTCGAACTCAAGCCAAAAACATTCAGTACTTC.